This TCR beta chain was captured by sequencing in a study of glioma-infiltrating T cells after dendritic cell vaccination. Looking at the study overall: Patients received three intradermal dendritic cell vaccine injections at biweekly intervals. Overall study results and limits: Survival was not directly related to TCR clonality in these patients.

Regarding time point: after dendritic cell vaccination, including at tumor progression/relapse. The V end lost 5 bases, the J end lost 7 bases, and 21 bases lay between the germline ends. Germline CDR1 reads SGHRS; CDR2 reads YFSETQ. The CDR3 has 15 amino acids. Clones were read by immunoSEQ multiplex PCR, and TCRdb kept only the in-frame ones, dropping some. The sample lists just under 100,000 clones; approximately 80% were seen once. Notes on this clone: The antigen is unknown.

The sequence was obtained from a human donor with glioblastoma. The specimen was blood, collected after dendritic cell vaccination. The J gene is TRBJ1-1, the V gene TRBV5-1; D unresolved. The DNA of the CDR3 is TGCGCCAGCAGAGGTGGTCAGAGGAGCATGGGTGAAGCTTTCTTT. This gives the protein CASRGGQRSMGEAFF.